These 4 T cell receptor beta chains came from one sample sequenced in a study of cytomegalovirus exposure and HLA in healthy donors. Amplification used 60 Vbeta primers and 13 Jbeta primers. Only in-frame clones appear in the TCRdb table, and some are missing; sequencing was by immunoSEQ multiplex PCR. The data contain 150,000 to 200,000 clones, about 72% of them singletons. The source material was PBMCs. Receptors originate from a male donor in good health and CMV-seronegative.

The rearrangement uses TRBV28 and TRBJ1-2, with TRBD1 matching 11 bases. CDR3 length: 17 residues. The junction had 7 bases not matched to a gene; V was cut back by 2 bases and J by 2 bases. Germline CDR1 MDHEN, CDR2 SYDVKM. In nucleotides, the CDR3 is TGTGCCAGCAGTTTACCAGGACAGGGGGCAAGAAACTATGGCTACACCTTC. Its protein is CASSLPGQGARNYGYTF.

This clone was observed a handful of times. The genes are TRBV27 and TRBJ2-7; 10 bases align to TRBD1. CDR3 length equals 14 residues. The V and J ends lost 2 bases and 7 bases, in that order; junction bases with no gene match: 5. Germline V lookup: CDR1 MNHEY, CDR2 SMNVEV (reference sequence). The CDR3 loop reads CASSLDRGRREQYF. The DNA of the CDR3 is TGTGCCAGCAGTTTAGACAGGGGGCGCAGGGAGCAGTACTTC.

This rearrangement joins TRBV4-1 to TRBJ1-2; TRBD1 matches 7 bases. There are 15 residues in the CDR3. With 3 bases clipped from V and 5 bases from J, the junction kept 9 bases outside the gene matches. The V gene's germline CDR1 is MGHRA and CDR2 YSYEKL. As DNA, the CDR3 is TGCGCCAGCAGCCACCCGGGACAGAGGGCTTATGGCTACACCTTC. Protein product: CASSHPGQRAYGYTF.

The chain links TRBV5-1 to TRBJ1-1; D is perhaps TRBD1 (5 bases). This CDR3 spans 14 amino acids. With 0 bases removed from V and 5 bases from J, the gap between germline ends came to 11 bases. Per germline, CDR1 SGHRS and CDR2 YFSETQ. The CDR3 sequence: CASSLAGGGTEAFF. The CDR3 bases are TGCGCCAGCAGCTTGGCCGGGGGGGGGACTGAAGCTTTCTTT. The full variable domain, rest sourced from reference TRBV5-1 and TRBJ1-1, is KAGVTQTPRYLIKTRGQQVTLSCSPISGHRSVSWYQQTPGQGLQFLFEYFSETQRNKGNFPGRFSGRQFSNSRSEMNVSTLELGDSALYLCASSLAGGGTEAFFGQGTRLTVV.